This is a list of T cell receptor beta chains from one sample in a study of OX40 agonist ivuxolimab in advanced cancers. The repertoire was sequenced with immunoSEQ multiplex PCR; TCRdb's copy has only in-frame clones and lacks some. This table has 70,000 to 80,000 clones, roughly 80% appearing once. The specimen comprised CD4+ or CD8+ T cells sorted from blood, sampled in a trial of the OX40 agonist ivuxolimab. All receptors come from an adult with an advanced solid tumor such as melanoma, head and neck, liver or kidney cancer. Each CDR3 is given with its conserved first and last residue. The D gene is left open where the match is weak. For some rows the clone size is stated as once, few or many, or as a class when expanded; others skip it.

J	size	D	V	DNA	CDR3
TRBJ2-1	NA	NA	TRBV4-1	TGCGCCAGCAGCCCGGACGGCGTCCGCTACAATGAGCAGTTCTTC	CASSPDGVRYNEQFF
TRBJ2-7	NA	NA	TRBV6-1	TGTGCCAGCAGTGAACGGGGCGGTTACGAGCAGTACTTC	CASSERGGYEQYF
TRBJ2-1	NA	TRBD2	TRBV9	TGTGCCAGCAGCGCTCACGGGACAGCGGCTAGCGGGAGGTACGAGAATGAGCAGTTCTTC	CASSAHGTAASGRYENEQFF
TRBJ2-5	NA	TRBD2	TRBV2	TGTGCCAGCAGCGGACTAGGAAAAGAGACCCAGTACTTC	CASSGLGKETQYF
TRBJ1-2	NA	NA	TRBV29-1	TGCAGCGTTGAACCCCCCAGCAGGGCGGGGTATGGCTACACCTTC	CSVEPPSRAGYGYTF
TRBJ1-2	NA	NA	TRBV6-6	TGTGCCAGCAGCCTGGACTCCAACTATGGCTACACCTTC	CASSLDSNYGYTF
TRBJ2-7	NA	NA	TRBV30	TGTGCCTGGAGTGTACTCGGGACTGGTAGTTACGAGCAGTACTTC	CAWSVLGTGSYEQYF
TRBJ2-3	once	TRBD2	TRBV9	TGTGCCAGCAGCGCCGGACTAGTTGACACAGATACGCAGTATTTT	CASSAGLVDTDTQYF
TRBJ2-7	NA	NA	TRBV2	TGTGCCAGCAGTCCTGACAGCCCCGAGCAGTACTTC	CASSPDSPEQYF
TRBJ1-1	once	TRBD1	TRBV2	TGTGCCAGCAGAGACAGAACAGGGGGCACTGAAGCTTTCTTT	CASRDRTGGTEAFF
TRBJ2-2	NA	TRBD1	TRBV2	TGTGCCAGCAGAGGGACAGTCAGCACCGGGGAGCTGTTTTTT	CASRGTVSTGELFF
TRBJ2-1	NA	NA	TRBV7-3	TGTGCCAGCAGCTCCTCCGGGCGAGGGTATGAGCAGTTCTTC	CASSSSGRGYEQFF
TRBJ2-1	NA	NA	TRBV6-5	TGTGCCAGCAGTTATGGGGGGGCGGGTGAGCAGTTCTTC	CASSYGGAGEQFF
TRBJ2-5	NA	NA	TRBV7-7	TGTGCTAGCAGCCCCCAGGGGGCGGGAGAGGGGACCCAGTACTTC	CASSPQGAGEGTQYF
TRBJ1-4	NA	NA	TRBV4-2	TGTGCCAGCAGCGACAGACAGGCAACTAATGAAAAACTGTTTTTT	CASSDRQATNEKLFF
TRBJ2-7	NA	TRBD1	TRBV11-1	TGTGCCAGCAGCCTGGACAGGGGCGAGCAGTACTTC	CASSLDRGEQYF
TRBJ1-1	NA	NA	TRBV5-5	TGTGCCAGCAGCTTGTGGCGGGCGGACACTGAAGCTTTCTTT	CASSLWRADTEAFF
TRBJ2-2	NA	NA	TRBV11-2	TGTGCCAGCAGCTCCCGACAGGTCCTCAATAAAGCCACCGGGGAGCTGTTTTTT	CASSSRQVLNKATGELFF
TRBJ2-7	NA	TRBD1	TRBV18	TGTGCCAGCTCACCACCTCTGGGACAGGGTTACTACGAGCAGTACTTC	CASSPPLGQGYYEQYF
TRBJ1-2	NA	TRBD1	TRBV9	TGTGCCAGCAGCCCCTCGGACAGGGGGACTTATGGCTACACCTTC	CASSPSDRGTYGYTF
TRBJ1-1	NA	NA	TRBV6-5	TGTGCCAGCAGTTACTCGGCCGGCTTTAACACTGAAGCTTTCTTT	CASSYSAGFNTEAFF
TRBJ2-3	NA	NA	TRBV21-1	TGTGCCAGCAGCAGAGGGACTGAACCCGCCGGCACAGATACGCAGTATTTT	CASSRGTEPAGTDTQYF
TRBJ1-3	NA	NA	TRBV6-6	TGTGCCAGCAGTCTCATAGGCCTCGGGAACACCATATATTTT	CASSLIGLGNTIYF
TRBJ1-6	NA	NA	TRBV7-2	TGTGCCAGCAGGCTCTCCACAACGGGGATTTCACCCCTCCACTTT	CASRLSTTGISPLHF
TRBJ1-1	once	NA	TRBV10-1	TGCGCCAGCAGTGACCAAGGACGGATGAACACTGAAGCTTTCTTT	CASSDQGRMNTEAFF
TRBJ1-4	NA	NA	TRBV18	TGTGCCAGCTCACCAGCAGGGAATAGCGAAAAACTGTTTTTT	CASSPAGNSEKLFF
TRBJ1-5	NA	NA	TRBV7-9	TGTGCCAGCAGCTCCCTCGACAGGAATCAGCCCCAGCATTTT	CASSSLDRNQPQHF
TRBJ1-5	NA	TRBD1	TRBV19	TGTGCCAGTGAACCAGGGGGCCATCAGCCCCAGCATTTT	CASEPGGHQPQHF
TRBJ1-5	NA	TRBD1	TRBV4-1	TGCGCCAGCAGCCAGCGGACAGGCCCCTATAGCAATCAGCCCCAGCATTTT	CASSQRTGPYSNQPQHF
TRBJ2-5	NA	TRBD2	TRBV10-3	TGTGCCATAACCGGGACTAGCGGGAGAAGGTGGGGCCAAGAGACCCAGTACTTC	CAITGTSGRRWGQETQYF
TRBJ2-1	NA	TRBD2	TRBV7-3	TGTGCCAGCAGCTCTGGACTAGCGGGAGGAAGGGAGCAGTTCTTC	CASSSGLAGGREQFF
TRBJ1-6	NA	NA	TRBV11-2	TGTGCCAGCAGCTTAGGATTCCTCAATTCACCCCTCCACTTT	CASSLGFLNSPLHF
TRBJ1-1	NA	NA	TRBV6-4	TGTGCCAGTCGGGACACTGAAGCTTTCTTT	CASRDTEAFF
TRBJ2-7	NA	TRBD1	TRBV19	TGTGCCAGTAGTCGGGTGACAGGGGACAGTTTCTACGAGCAGTACTTC	CASSRVTGDSFYEQYF
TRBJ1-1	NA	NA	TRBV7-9	TGTGCCAGCAGCCAACAGGGAAACACTGAAGCTTTCTTT	CASSQQGNTEAFF
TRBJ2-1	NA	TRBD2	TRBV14	TGTGCCAGCAGCCAAGCTAGCGGGAGTAACTATGAGCAGTTCTTC	CASSQASGSNYEQFF
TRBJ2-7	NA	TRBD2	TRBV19	TGTGCCAGTGGACTAGCGGGAGGTTACCACGAGCAGTACTTC	CASGLAGGYHEQYF
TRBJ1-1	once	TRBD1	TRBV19	TGTGCCAGTACTAACAACCTGGGACAGAGCACTGAAGCTTTCTTT	CASTNNLGQSTEAFF
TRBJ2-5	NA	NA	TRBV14	TGTGCCAGCAGCCAAGAAGGTTGGGGGGCACAAGAGACCCAGTACTTC	CASSQEGWGAQETQYF
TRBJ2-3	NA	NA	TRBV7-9	TGTGCCAGCAGCCCGTGGGGACCTACGGCGACAGATACGCAGTATTTT	CASSPWGPTATDTQYF
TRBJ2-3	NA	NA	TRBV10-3	TGTGCCATCAGTAATCAGAGAGACCTAGAGATCCCAGATACGCAGTATTTT	CAISNQRDLEIPDTQYF
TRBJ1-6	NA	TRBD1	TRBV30	TGTGCCTGGGGCCCACGGGACAGGAGCTCCTATAATTCACCCCTCCACTTT	CAWGPRDRSSYNSPLHF
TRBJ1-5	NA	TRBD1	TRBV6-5	TGTGCCAGCAGGGTAACAGGGGGTAGTCAGCCCCAGCATTTT	CASRVTGGSQPQHF
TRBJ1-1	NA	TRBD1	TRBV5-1	TGCGCCAGCAGCTCACAGGGGGCTACTGAAGCTTTCTTT	CASSSQGATEAFF
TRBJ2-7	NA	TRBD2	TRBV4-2	TGTGCCAGCAGCCAAGATTCGACCGGCGGGGGGACCTACGAGCAGTACTTC	CASSQDSTGGGTYEQYF